The TCR beta chain described here comes from a study of blood T cell repertoires in COVID-19 (dated by TCRdb to between 2020 and 2021). For the wider study: Collaborator samples came from the United States, Italy and Spain and covered acute and convalescent phases of COVID-19. HLA class I and class II types, where available, came from metadata supplied by the sample provider rather than from assay-based typing. The sample metadata nearly always contained a de-identified subject ID, COVID-19 status, age in years and sex. Samples came from the ongoing ImmuneRACE study (first 160 participants) plus 1,254 subjects from 6 global collaborators. The repertoires were released in a freely available public database meant as a resource for research on the immune response to SARS-CoV-2. The prospective study material was composed of cDNA or gDNA derived from T cells, B-cell-depleted T cells, or PBMCs. The dataset comprised deeply sampled blood TCRbeta repertoires from subjects exposed to, actively infected with, or recovered from COVID-19.

A word on this clone: Its binding antigen is unknown. Per-base quality was not reported, and no clone a single base away is much larger than it.

Trimming removed 4 bases from V and 8 bases from J, leaving 14 bases between the germline ends. Taken from the germline V gene, the CDR1 and CDR2 loops are MDHEN and SYDVKM. Its CDR3 holds 13 amino acids, cysteine through phenylalanine. Solely the CDR3 DNA is kept, with 39 bases framed from the first base. Broad study findings and their caveats: The quantity of clinical and demographic metadata differed by source and by participant and was supplied without curation.

The immunoSEQ Assay, a bias-controlled multiplex PCR, was used to amplify TCRbeta CDR3 regions from genomic DNA. Under the source paper's analysis protocol: Nucleated cell counts per sample were estimated from amplification of reference gene primers within the assay. To quantify the absolute abundance of each unique TCRbeta CDR3 rearrangement, sequence reads were collapsed and filtered. Productive Simpson clonality was computed per sample as the square root of Simpson's diversity index over productive rearrangements. TCRdb mirrors the immuneACCESS table, restricted to in-frame sequences. Some clones are absent from its copies; in checked studies, under half trace to an unresolved V gene, and the reason for the others is unknown. The V and J calls and clone size come from that table; D and trimming were worked out from the DNA. This sample has around 73,000 clones in its table, and 70% to 85% of those were observed once. Together, the top ten hold around 4.3% of the sample.

Collaborating institutions collected whole blood in K2EDTA tubes following their own protocols. For TCRbeta analysis, collaborators shipped samples as frozen whole blood, isolated PBMCs, or DNA extracted from either of those sample types. The source material was peripheral blood. The receptor was derived from an older woman with acute or convalescent COVID-19. This chain is built from TRBV28 and TRBJ1-1, with no confident D gene call. CDR3 protein: CASSSTHGSEAFF. The sequenced DNA: TGTGCCAGCAGTTCAACGCACGGGTCGGAAGCTTTCTTT.